The present TCR beta chain was sequenced within a study of glioma-infiltrating T cells. Overall study results and limits: Gliomas, especially low-grade, showed above-expected tissue-blood divergence; non-neoplastic patients showed below.

Using RNA template, CDR3s of TCR alpha and beta were amplified with iRepertoire arm-PCR. TCRdb fed the multiplex PCR reads into MiXCR, producing one record per CDR3 protein. The sample records roughly 100,000 distinct CDR3 sequences, approximately 39% being singletons. On this clonotype: Antigen: not known.

With V trimmed by 4 bases and J by 2 bases, 6 bases remained unmatched. Germline-derived CDR1 and CDR2 are SGDLS and YYNGEE. The CDR3 has 17 residues. The chain couples TRBV9 to TRBJ2-1; 13 bases match TRBD2. Input material: glioma tissue, nonneoplastic brain tissue, or PBMCs (not recorded which). This TCR derives from a human donor with low-grade glioma or glioblastoma, undergoing nonglioma brain surgery, or in good health (not recorded which). CDR3 amino acids: CASSRTSGGSPYNEQFF. The DNA for the CDR3 is TGTGCCAGCAGCAGGACTAGCGGGGGATCCCCCTACAATGAGCAGTTCTTC. The full variable domain, in which reference TRBV9 and TRBJ2-1 provide the parts outside the CDR3, is DSGVTQTPKHLITATGQRVTLRCSPRSGDLSVYWYQQSLDQGLQFLIQYYNGEERAKGNILERFSAQQFPDLHSELNLSSLELGDSALYFCASSRTSGGSPYNEQFFGPGTRLTVL.